This T cell receptor (beta chain) was identified in a study of blood T cell repertoires in COVID-19. Study at large: Spain, Italy and the United States supplied samples that represented acute and convalescent COVID-19. T cells, B-cell-depleted T cells, or PBMCs supplied cDNA or gDNA.

Original handling: How many nucleated cells were present was estimated from reference gene primer amplification. This table comes from immunoSEQ multiplex PCR, and its TCRdb copy is limited to in-frame clones, with some not included. V and J calls and clone size are copied from that table; D and trimming were computed from the DNA. The sample has some 220,000 clones; over 80% are singletons. V was trimmed by 3 bases and J by 8 bases, leaving 12 bases between them. This CDR3 region has 14 residues. Germline V gene lookup returns CDR1 KGHDR and CDR2 SFDVKD. This receptor was obtained from a human donor in a cohort sampled during active COVID-19. Sequencing was carried out using peripheral blood. The chain joins TRBV24-1 to TRBJ1-4; D call uncertain. Written as DNA, the CDR3 is TGTGCCACCAGTGATGGCTTTGGCAGGGAAAAACTGTTTTTT. It codes for CATSDGFGREKLFF.